The 29 T cell receptor beta chains below come from one sample, sequenced in a study of CD8 T cells in ankylosing spondylitis. TCRdb redid the calling of the 5' RACE reads with MiXCR, one entry per CDR3 protein. Among about 170,000 distinct CDR3 sequences, around 19% were seen once, and the ten largest hold 7.8%. Sequenced input: blood, either unsorted or a sorted T cell fraction (not recorded which). Source of these receptors: a male donor with ankylosing spondylitis or in good health (not recorded which).

At least ten counts were recorded for this clonotype. J is TRBJ2-1 and V is TRBV12-3 or TRBV12-4; either TRBD1 or TRBD2 may supply D (5 bases each). V was shortened by 6 bases and J by 6 bases, with 6 bases between the two germline ends. The CDR3 totals 11 residues. Here the CDR3 reads CASRGVNEQFF. In DNA, the CDR3 is TGTGCCAGCAGGGGGGTCAATGAGCAGTTCTTC.

This rearrangement joins TRBV2 to TRBJ2-7; TRBD2 matches 8 bases. Looked up from germline, CDR1 is SNHLY and CDR2 is FYNNEI. CDR3 length: 13 residues. Germline trimming cut 6 bases from V and 4 bases from J; bases unmatched to any gene: 5. The CDR3 DNA reads as TGTGCCAGCAGGGGACTAGGACTATACGAGCAGTACTTC. This encodes CASRGLGLYEQYF. Drawing the rest from reference TRBV2 and TRBJ2-7, the complete variable domain is EPEVTQTPSHQVTQMGQEVILRCVPISNHLYFYWYRQILGQKVEFLVSFYNNEISEKSEIFDDQFSVERPDGSNFTLKIRSTKLEDSAMYFCASRGLGLYEQYFGPGTRLTVT.

This clonotype was found many times. V gene TRBV20-1 combines with J gene TRBJ2-1; possibly TRBD2 for D (6 bases). The CDR3 has 13 amino acids. Germline CDR1 and CDR2: DFQATT and SNEGSKA (reference sequence). V lost 5 bases, J lost 7 bases, and 15 bases lay in between. DNA for the CDR3: TGCAGTGCTCCAATAGCGGCCATAAATGAGCAGTTCTTC. Translation gives CSAPIAAINEQFF.

There are a few counts of this clonotype. The DNA for the CDR3 is TGTGCCTGGAGTACAGCGAACACCGGGGAGCTGTTTTTT. Amino acid sequence: CAWSTANTGELFF. The chain combines TRBV30 with TRBJ2-2; D gene ambiguous. V was trimmed by 2 bases and J by 0 bases, leaving 4 bases between them. Germline V lookup: CDR1 GTSNPN, CDR2 SVGIG (reference sequence). The CDR3 sequence is 13 residues long.

This clonotype was found many times. The chain is built from TRBV12-3 or TRBV12-4 and TRBJ2-2; no reliable D call. Trimming removed 3 bases at V and 4 bases at J, with 9 bases between. The length of the CDR3 is 14 residues. CDR3 DNA: TGTGCCAGCAGTTTGACAAGGGCCACCGGGGAGCTGTTTTTT. Translated, it gives CASSLTRATGELFF.

This clonotype occurred a few times. The V and J genes are TRBV6-5 and TRBJ1-3; no clear D. This CDR3 region has 16 residues. Trimming cost V 3 bases and J 1 base, with 13 bases left between them. The germline V gene has CDR1 MNHEY and CDR2 SVGAGI. CDR3: CASSYTPPGSGNTIYF. CDR3 bases: TGTGCCAGCAGTTATACCCCCCCGGGTTCTGGAAACACCATATATTTT.

This clonotype was found many times. The rearrangement links TRBV5-1 to TRBJ2-5, with a weak D call TRBD1 (5 bases). The CDR3 has 15 amino acids. From germline, CDR1 is SGHRS and CDR2 YFSETQ. The V and J ends lost 3 bases and 5 bases respectively, with 17 bases between them. The CDR3 region has the DNA TGCGCCAGCAGCTCCAGCCAGGCCGACAGTGAGACCCAGTACTTC. It translates to CASSSSQADSETQYF.

The chain joins TRBV12-3 or TRBV12-4 to TRBJ2-7, with a tentative D call TRBD2 (6 bases). The CDR3 contains 12 residues. Trimming took 5 bases from V and 4 from J, leaving 9 bases between them. The CDR3 nucleotides read TGTGCCAGCAGTACGGGACTTTACGAGCAGTACTTC. This translates into CASSTGLYEQYF.

This rearrangement joins TRBV29-1 to TRBJ2-2; D unresolved. Germline CDR1 reads SQVTM; CDR2 reads ANQGSEA. Trimming cost V 0 bases and J 6 bases, with 8 bases left between them. The CDR3 is 13 residues long. The CDR3 region is CSVEEVPPGELFF. The CDR3 nucleotides read TGCAGCGTTGAAGAGGTGCCACCCGGGGAGCTGTTTTTT.

At least ten counts were recorded for this clonotype. The V call is TRBV7-8, the J call TRBJ2-2; D not certain. The V gene lost 3 bases and the J gene lost 3 bases, with 8 bases spanning the gap. Germline values: CDR1 SGHVS, CDR2 FQNEAQ. The CDR3 runs 14 residues. For the CDR3, the DNA is TGTGCCAGCAGCTTGGGTGGTTACACCGGGGAGCTGTTTTTT. Translated, it gives CASSLGGYTGELFF.

This clonotype was observed many times. The gene calls are TRBV7-8 and TRBJ1-2; no definite D call. Germline assignment: CDR1 SGHVS and CDR2 FQNEAQ. Trimming removed 6 bases from V and 0 bases from J, with 11 bases in between. This CDR3 is built from 14 residues. CDR3 region: CASSSTLSNYGYTF. The DNA for the CDR3 is TGTGCCAGCAGTTCGACACTTTCTAACTATGGCTACACCTTC. The full variable domain, its missing parts supplied by reference TRBV7-8 and TRBJ1-2, is GAGVSQSPRYKVAKRGQDVALRCDPISGHVSLFWYQQALGQGPEFLTYFQNEAQLDKSGLPSDRFFAERPEGSVSTLKIQRTQQEDSAVYLCASSSTLSNYGYTFGSGTRLTVV.

This clonotype was observed a handful of times. The chain is built from TRBV5-1 and TRBJ2-2; TRBD2 agrees at 14 bases. CDR3 length: 20 amino acids. Germline assignment: CDR1 SGHRS and CDR2 YFSETQ. Losses at the gene ends were 1 base for V and 3 bases for J; bases not matched to a gene: 11. The CDR3 protein is CASSLFPGLAGVWDTGELFF. As DNA, the CDR3 is TGCGCCAGCAGCTTGTTTCCGGGACTAGCGGGAGTATGGGACACCGGGGAGCTGTTTTTT. The variable domain in full, with the rest retrieved from reference TRBV5-1 and TRBJ2-2, is KAGVTQTPRYLIKTRGQQVTLSCSPISGHRSVSWYQQTPGQGLQFLFEYFSETQRNKGNFPGRFSGRQFSNSRSEMNVSTLELGDSALYLCASSLFPGLAGVWDTGELFFGEGSRLTVL.

The V call is TRBV27, the J call TRBJ2-2; a weak D match, TRBD1 (5 bases). The V gene lost 4 bases and the J gene lost 3 bases, with 9 bases spanning the gap. Per germline, CDR1 MNHEY and CDR2 SMNVEV (reference sequence). The CDR3 spans 14 residues. CDR3: CASSSDSYTGELFF. In DNA, the CDR3 is TGTGCCAGCAGTTCTGACAGTTACACCGGGGAGCTGTTTTTT.

This clonotype was seen repeatedly, ten times or more. The J gene is TRBJ1-6, the V gene TRBV5-5; no clear D. Germline V gene sequence: CDR1 SGHKS, CDR2 YYEKEE (reference sequence). The length of the CDR3 is 15 residues. V lost 0 bases to trimming and J lost 7 bases, with 11 bases between them. CDR3 in amino acids: CASSLVGPQNSPLHF. The CDR3 nucleotides are TGTGCCAGCAGCTTGGTGGGCCCCCAAAATTCACCCCTCCACTTT.

The table lists this clonotype with many counts. This chain connects TRBV5-1 to TRBJ2-7; TRBD2 matches 12 bases. Per the germline V gene, CDR1 is SGHRS and CDR2 is YFSETQ. V was clipped by 4 bases and J by 4 bases; unmatched bases: 3. The CDR3 runs to 14 residues. The DNA of the CDR3 is TGCGCCAGCAGCCAGGGGACTAGCGGGTACGAGCAGTACTTC. Protein: CASSQGTSGYEQYF.

This clonotype has a count of ten or more. This chain joins TRBV5-6 and TRBJ2-1; 9 nucleotides match TRBD1. The CDR3 is made up of 15 amino acids. Germline trimming cut 4 bases from V and 2 bases from J; bases unmatched to any gene: 4. Germline CDR1 and CDR2: SGHDT and YYEEEE. CDR3 sequence: CASSRGQGPYNEQFF. CDR3 DNA sequence: TGTGCCAGCAGCCGGGGACAGGGTCCCTACAATGAGCAGTTCTTC. The whole variable domain, remainder taken from reference TRBV5-6 and TRBJ2-1, is DAGVTQSPTHLIKTRGQQVTLRCSPKSGHDTVSWYQQALGQGPQFIFQYYEEEERQRGNFPDRFSGHQFPNYSSELNVNALLLGDSALYLCASSRGQGPYNEQFFGPGTRLTVL.

The rearrangement links TRBV2 to TRBJ2-1, with 9 bases identical to TRBD1. Germline V lookup: CDR1 SNHLY, CDR2 FYNNEI. This CDR3 is built from 16 residues. The trim removed 6 bases at V and 2 bases at J, leaving 8 bases unmatched. Here the CDR3 reads CASRGPGQGAYNEQFF. CDR3 nucleotide sequence: TGTGCCAGCAGGGGACCGGGACAGGGAGCCTACAATGAGCAGTTCTTC.

This clonotype appeared a few times. This chain links TRBV28 with TRBJ1-2, with 8 bases matching TRBD1. The germline V gene encodes CDR1 MDHEN and CDR2 SYDVKM. V lost 5 bases, J lost 7 bases, and 9 bases stayed unmatched. The CDR3 is 14 amino acids. The CDR3 DNA is TGTGCCAGCAGTCCTGGACAGGGCCTAGGTGGCTACACCTTC. This codes for CASSPGQGLGGYTF.

In its sample, this clonotype was seen a few times. The CDR3 is CATALTGGNEKLFF. The CDR3 DNA reads TGTGCCACCGCCCTCACAGGGGGCAATGAAAAACTGTTTTTT. The chain has TRBV10-3 and TRBJ1-4; 9 bases map to TRBD1. The CDR3 covers 14 residues. Germline CDR1 and CDR2: ENHRY and SYGVKD. V was clipped by 10 bases and J by 5 bases; unmatched bases: 8.

This clonotype was seen a few times. V is TRBV5-1 and J is TRBJ2-1; 8 positions agree with TRBD2. The ends lost 4 bases at V and 6 bases at J; junction bases unmatched: 9. The CDR3 sequence is 15 residues long. Germline CDR1 SGHRS, CDR2 YFSETQ. The DNA for the CDR3 is TGCGCCAGCAGCGCCATGGGAGCGGGAGCCAATGAGCAGTTCTTC. It is translated as CASSAMGAGANEQFF. Combining the CDR3 with reference TRBV5-1 and TRBJ2-1 gives the whole variable domain KAGVTQTPRYLIKTRGQQVTLSCSPISGHRSVSWYQQTPGQGLQFLFEYFSETQRNKGNFPGRFSGRQFSNSRSEMNVSTLELGDSALYLCASSAMGAGANEQFFGPGTRLTVL.

The sample holds many counts of this clonotype. This chain links TRBV24-1 with TRBJ2-2; D is ambiguous. This CDR3 is built from 15 residues. The germline V gene has CDR1 KGHDR and CDR2 SFDVKD. V lost 0 bases, J lost 6 bases, and 10 bases lay in between. DNA for the CDR3: TGTGCCACCAGTGATTTGCAATTCCAGTCCGGGGAGCTGTTTTTT. It translates to CATSDLQFQSGELFF.

This clonotype was found many times. The chain joins TRBV10-3 to TRBJ1-1; D gene unclear. V was trimmed by 0 bases and J by 1 base, leaving 3 bases between them. Germline loops: CDR1 ENHRY, CDR2 SYGVKD. The CDR3 is 13 amino acids. The CDR3 sequence is CAISESGNTEAFF. CDR3 in DNA: TGTGCCATCAGTGAGTCGGGGAACACTGAAGCTTTCTTT.

In its sample, this clonotype was seen many times. The chain joins TRBV20-1 to TRBJ2-3; the match to TRBD2 covers 9 bases. V dropped 5 bases and J dropped 5; count of bases not matched to a gene: 11. CDR1 and CDR2 (germline): DFQATT, SNEGSKA (reference sequence). The CDR3 contains 15 residues. The CDR3 DNA follows: TGCAGTGCTCTCCGTCTGGCGGGAGGGGAAGATACGCAGTATTTT. As protein: CSALRLAGGEDTQYF.

Details on this clonotype: This clone may be a read error of a much larger clone one base away. This sequence joins TRBV28 and TRBJ2-7; D may be TRBD1 or TRBD2 (5 bases each). The germline V gene has CDR1 MDHEN and CDR2 SYDVKM. CDR3 size: 12 residues. Here the CDR3 reads CANSMRGYEQYF. CDR3 DNA sequence: TGTGCCAACAGTATGAGGGGATACGAGCAGTACTTC.

Ten or more counts support this clonotype. This chain links TRBV29-1 with TRBJ2-4; 7 bases match TRBD2. Germline CDR1 reads SQVTM; CDR2 reads ANQGSEA. V gave up 3 bases and J gave up 6 bases; unmatched junction bases: 11. The CDR3 sequence is 15 residues long. Written as DNA, the CDR3 is TGCAGCGTTGATCTGAAGGGGACTACAGGAAACATTCAGTACTTC. This codes for CSVDLKGTTGNIQYF.

This clonotype was seen at least ten times. CDR3 protein: CASSLNSGGHQPQHF. DNA for the CDR3: TGCGCCAGCAGCTTGAATAGCGGGGGCCATCAGCCCCAGCATTTT. The rearrangement joins TRBV5-1 to TRBJ1-5, with D perhaps matching TRBD1 (6 bases). Trimming left V 1 base short and J 5 bases short, with 13 bases between. This CDR3 has 15 amino acids. Germline V gene sequence: CDR1 SGHRS, CDR2 YFSETQ.

This clonotype was detected a few times. The chain couples TRBV5-1 to TRBJ1-4; D gene unclear. V lost 4 bases and J 0 bases, leaving 10 bases between the germline ends. CDR1 is SGHRS and CDR2 is YFSETQ in the germline V gene. The CDR3 is 15 residues long. The CDR3 coding sequence is TGCGCCAGCAGCCAGAACAGTGCAACTAATGAAAAACTGTTTTTT. It specifies CASSQNSATNEKLFF.

This clonotype has a handful of counts. V gene TRBV20-1 combines with J gene TRBJ2-1, with 8 positions matching TRBD2. V shed 4 bases and J 3 bases; nucleotides not matched to a gene: 2. Germline V gene sequence: CDR1 DFQATT, CDR2 SNEGSKA (reference sequence). This CDR3 has 13 amino acids. In DNA form, the CDR3 reads TGCAGTGCTATGACTAGCGACTACAATGAGCAGTTCTTC. The encoded protein is CSAMTSDYNEQFF.

The table lists this clonotype with many counts. The rearrangement joins TRBV5-1 to TRBJ2-1, with TRBD2 matching 7 bases. This CDR3 is built from 16 residues. The V and J ends lost 2 bases and 6 bases, in that order; junction bases with no gene match: 11. CDR1 SGHRS and CDR2 YFSETQ come from the germline V gene. Written as DNA, the CDR3 is TGCGCCAGCAGCTTCCTACTAGCGACACTCGCCAATGAGCAGTTCTTC. This encodes CASSFLLATLANEQFF. Together with reference TRBV5-1 and TRBJ2-1, the CDR3 gives the full variable domain: KAGVTQTPRYLIKTRGQQVTLSCSPISGHRSVSWYQQTPGQGLQFLFEYFSETQRNKGNFPGRFSGRQFSNSRSEMNVSTLELGDSALYLCASSFLLATLANEQFFGPGTRLTVL.